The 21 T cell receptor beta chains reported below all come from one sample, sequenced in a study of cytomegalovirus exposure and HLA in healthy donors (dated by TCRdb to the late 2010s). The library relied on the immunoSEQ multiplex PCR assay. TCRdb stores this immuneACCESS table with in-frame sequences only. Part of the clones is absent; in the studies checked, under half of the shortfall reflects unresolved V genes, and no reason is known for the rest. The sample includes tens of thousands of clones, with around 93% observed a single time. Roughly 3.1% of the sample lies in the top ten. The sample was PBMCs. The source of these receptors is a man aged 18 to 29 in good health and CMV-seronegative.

The CDR3 loop reads CASSAGTGFGYTF. CDR3 nucleotides: TGTGCCAGCAGCGCCGGGACAGGATTTGGCTACACCTTC. The chain links TRBV9 to TRBJ1-2; TRBD1 matches at 8 bases. The CDR3 sequence is 13 residues long. J was trimmed by 7 bases and V by 3 bases; bases with no gene match: 5. Germline V gene lookup returns CDR1 SGDLS and CDR2 YYNGEE.

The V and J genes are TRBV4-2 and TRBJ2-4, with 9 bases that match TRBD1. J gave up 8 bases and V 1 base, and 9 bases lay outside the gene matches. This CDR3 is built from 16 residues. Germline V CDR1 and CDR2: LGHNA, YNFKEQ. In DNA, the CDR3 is TGTGCCAGCAGCCAAGGATTACAGGGGGCTAAGGACATTCAGTACTTC. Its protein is CASSQGLQGAKDIQYF.

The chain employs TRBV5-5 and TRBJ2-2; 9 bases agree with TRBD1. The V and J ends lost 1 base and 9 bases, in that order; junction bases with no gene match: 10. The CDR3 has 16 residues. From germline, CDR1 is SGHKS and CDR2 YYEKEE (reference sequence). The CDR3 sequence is CASSLSGTGSVRELFF. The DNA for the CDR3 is TGTGCCAGCAGCTTGAGTGGGACAGGGAGTGTTAGGGAGCTGTTTTTT.

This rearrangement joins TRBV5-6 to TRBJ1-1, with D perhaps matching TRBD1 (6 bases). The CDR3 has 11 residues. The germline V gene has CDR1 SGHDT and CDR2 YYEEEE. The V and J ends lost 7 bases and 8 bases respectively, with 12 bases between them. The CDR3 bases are TGTGCCAGCGGGGGGGGGCCAGAAGCTTTCTTT. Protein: CASGGGPEAFF.

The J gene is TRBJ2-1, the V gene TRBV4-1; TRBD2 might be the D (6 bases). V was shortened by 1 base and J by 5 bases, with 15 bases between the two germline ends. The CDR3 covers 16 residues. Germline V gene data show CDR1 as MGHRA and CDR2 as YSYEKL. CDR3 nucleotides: TGCGCCAGCAGCCAAGTGGCCGGGGGAGCACACAATGAGCAGTTCTTC. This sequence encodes CASSQVAGGAHNEQFF.

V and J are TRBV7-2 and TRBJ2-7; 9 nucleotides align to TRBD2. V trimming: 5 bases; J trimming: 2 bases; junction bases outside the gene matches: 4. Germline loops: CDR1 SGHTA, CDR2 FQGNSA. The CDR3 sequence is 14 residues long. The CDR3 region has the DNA TGTGCCAGCAGCCGGACTAGCGACACCTACGAGCAGTACTTC. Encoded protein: CASSRTSDTYEQYF.

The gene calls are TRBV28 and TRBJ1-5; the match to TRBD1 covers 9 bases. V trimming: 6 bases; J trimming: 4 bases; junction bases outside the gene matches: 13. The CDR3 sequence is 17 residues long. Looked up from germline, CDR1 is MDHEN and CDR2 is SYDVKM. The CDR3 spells CASSLSGTGLRNQPQHF. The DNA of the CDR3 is TGTGCCAGCAGCCTATCCGGGACAGGGCTTCGGAATCAGCCCCAGCATTTT.

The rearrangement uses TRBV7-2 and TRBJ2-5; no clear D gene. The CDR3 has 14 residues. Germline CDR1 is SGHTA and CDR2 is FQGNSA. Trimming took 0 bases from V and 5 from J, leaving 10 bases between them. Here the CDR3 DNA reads TGTGCCAGCAGCTTAGCCCCGCCGGGTGAGACCCAGTACTTC. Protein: CASSLAPPGETQYF.

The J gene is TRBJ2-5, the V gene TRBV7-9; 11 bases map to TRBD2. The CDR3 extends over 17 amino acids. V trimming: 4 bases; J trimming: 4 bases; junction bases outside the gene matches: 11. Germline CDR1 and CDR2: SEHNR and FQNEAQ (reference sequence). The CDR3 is CASSSTGTSGVGETQYF. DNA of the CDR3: TGTGCCAGCAGCTCGACCGGGACTAGCGGCGTGGGAGAGACCCAGTACTTC.

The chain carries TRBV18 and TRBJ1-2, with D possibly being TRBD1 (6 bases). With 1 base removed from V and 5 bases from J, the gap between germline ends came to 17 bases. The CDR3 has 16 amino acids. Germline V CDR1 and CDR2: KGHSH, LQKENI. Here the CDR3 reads CASSPRSDRTVYGYTF. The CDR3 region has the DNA TGTGCCAGCTCACCACGCAGTGACAGGACTGTGTATGGCTACACCTTC.

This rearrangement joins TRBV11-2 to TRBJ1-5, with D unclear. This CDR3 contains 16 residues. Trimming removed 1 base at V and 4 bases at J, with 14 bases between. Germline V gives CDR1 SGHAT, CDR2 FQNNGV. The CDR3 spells CASSLGIPAENQPQHF. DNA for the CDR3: TGTGCCAGCAGCTTAGGGATCCCAGCGGAAAATCAGCCCCAGCATTTT.

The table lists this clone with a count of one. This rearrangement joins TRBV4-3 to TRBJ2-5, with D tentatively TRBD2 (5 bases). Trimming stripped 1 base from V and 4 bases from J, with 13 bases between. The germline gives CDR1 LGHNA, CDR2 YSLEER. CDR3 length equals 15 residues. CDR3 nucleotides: TGCGCCAGCAGCCAAGCGAGTAGCGCAAGAGAGACCCAGTACTTC. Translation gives CASSQASSARETQYF.

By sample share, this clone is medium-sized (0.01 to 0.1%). The CDR3 DNA sequence: TGTGCCAGCAGCGGGAGCAGACAAAATAGTGAGCAGTTCTTC. It specifies CASSGSRQNSEQFF. V is TRBV21-1 and J is TRBJ2-1; the D segment call TRBD2 is taken from the table without a DNA check. TRBV21-1 is flagged as a pseudogene. CDR3 length: 14 residues.

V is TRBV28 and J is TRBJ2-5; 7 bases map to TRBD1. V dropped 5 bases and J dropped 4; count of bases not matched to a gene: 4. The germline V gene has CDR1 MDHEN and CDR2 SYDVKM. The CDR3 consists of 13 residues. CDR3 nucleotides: TGTGCCAGCAGTACGACAGGGCCAGAGACCCAGTACTTC. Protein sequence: CASSTTGPETQYF. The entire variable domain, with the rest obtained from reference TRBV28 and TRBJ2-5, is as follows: DVKVTQSSRYLVKRTGEKVFLECVQDMDHENMFWYRQDPGLGLRLIYFSYDVKMKEKGDIPEGYSVSREKKERFSLILESASTNQTSMYLCASSTTGPETQYFGPGTRLLVL.

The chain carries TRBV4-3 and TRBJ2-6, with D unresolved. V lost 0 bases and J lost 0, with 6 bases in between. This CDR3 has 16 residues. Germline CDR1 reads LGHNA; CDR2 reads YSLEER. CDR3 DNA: TGCGCCAGCAGCCAAGACGCGAGCTCTGGGGCCAACGTCCTGACTTTC. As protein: CASSQDASSGANVLTF.

This CDR3 is CASSLLEVVDEQFF. DNA for the CDR3: TGTGCCAGCAGCTTACTCGAAGTCGTAGATGAGCAGTTCTTC. The chain couples TRBV7-9 to TRBJ2-1; D is undetermined. V was cut by 2 bases and J by 8 bases, with 13 bases left in between. The CDR3 covers 14 residues. Germline loops: CDR1 SEHNR, CDR2 FQNEAQ (reference sequence).

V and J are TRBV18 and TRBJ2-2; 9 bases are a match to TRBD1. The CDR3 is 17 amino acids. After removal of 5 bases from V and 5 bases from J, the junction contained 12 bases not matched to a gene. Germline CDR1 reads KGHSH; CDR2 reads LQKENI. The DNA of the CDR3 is TGTGCCAGCTCAGCCGACGGGACAGGGTCTAAGACCGGGGAGCTGTTTTTT. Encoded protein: CASSADGTGSKTGELFF.

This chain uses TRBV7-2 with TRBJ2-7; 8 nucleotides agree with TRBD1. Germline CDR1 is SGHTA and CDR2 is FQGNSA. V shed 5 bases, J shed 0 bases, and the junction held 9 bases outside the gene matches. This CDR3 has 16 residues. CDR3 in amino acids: CASSRAQGQGSYEQYF. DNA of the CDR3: TGTGCCAGCAGCCGAGCCCAAGGACAGGGCTCCTACGAGCAGTACTTC.

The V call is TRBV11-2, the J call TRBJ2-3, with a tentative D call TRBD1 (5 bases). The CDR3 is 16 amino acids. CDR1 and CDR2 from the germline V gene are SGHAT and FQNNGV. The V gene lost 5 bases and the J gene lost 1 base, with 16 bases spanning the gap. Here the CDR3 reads CASSQPRASGTDTQYF. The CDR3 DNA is TGTGCCAGCAGCCAACCCAGGGCTTCAGGCACAGATACGCAGTATTTT.

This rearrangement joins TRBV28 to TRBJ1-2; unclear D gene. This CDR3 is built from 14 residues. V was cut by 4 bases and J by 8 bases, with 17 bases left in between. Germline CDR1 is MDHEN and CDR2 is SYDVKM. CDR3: CASSSQWAPGGYTF. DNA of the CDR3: TGTGCCAGCAGTTCACAGTGGGCGCCTGGAGGCTACACCTTC.

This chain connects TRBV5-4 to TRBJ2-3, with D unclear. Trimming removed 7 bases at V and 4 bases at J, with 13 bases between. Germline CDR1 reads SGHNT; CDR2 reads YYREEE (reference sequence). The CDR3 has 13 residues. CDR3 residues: CASGKLASDTQYF. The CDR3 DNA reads TGTGCCAGCGGAAAATTAGCTTCAGATACGCAGTATTTT. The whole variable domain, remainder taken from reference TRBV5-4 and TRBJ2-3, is ETGVTQSPTHLIKTRGQQVTLRCSSQSGHNTVSWYQQALGQGPQFIFQYYREEENGRGNFPPRFSGLQFPNYSSELNVNALELDDSALYLCASGKLASDTQYFGPGTRLTVL.